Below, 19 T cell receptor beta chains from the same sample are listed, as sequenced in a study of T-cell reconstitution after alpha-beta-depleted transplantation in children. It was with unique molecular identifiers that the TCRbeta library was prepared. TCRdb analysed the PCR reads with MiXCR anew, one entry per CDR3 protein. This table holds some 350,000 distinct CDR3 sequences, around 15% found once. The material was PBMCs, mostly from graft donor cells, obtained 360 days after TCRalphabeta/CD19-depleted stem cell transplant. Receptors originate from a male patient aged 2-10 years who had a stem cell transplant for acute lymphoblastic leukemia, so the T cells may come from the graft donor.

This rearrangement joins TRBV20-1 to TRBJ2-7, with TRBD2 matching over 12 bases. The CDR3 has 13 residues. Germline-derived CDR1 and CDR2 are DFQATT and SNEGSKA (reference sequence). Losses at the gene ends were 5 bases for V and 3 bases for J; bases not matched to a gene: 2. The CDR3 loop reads CSAGGLAGYEQYF. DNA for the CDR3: TGCAGTGCTGGGGGACTAGCGGGCTACGAGCAGTACTTC.

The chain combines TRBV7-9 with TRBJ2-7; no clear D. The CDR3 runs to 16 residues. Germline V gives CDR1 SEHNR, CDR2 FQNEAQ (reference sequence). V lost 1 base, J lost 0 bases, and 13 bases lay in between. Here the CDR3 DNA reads TGTGCCAGCAGCTTAGGTTCAAGCAGTCTCTCCTACGAGCAGTACTTC. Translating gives CASSLGSSSLSYEQYF. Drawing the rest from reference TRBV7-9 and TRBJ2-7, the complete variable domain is DTGVSQNPRHKITKRGQNVTFRCDPISEHNRLYWYRQTLGQGPEFLTYFQNEAQLEKSRLLSDRFSAERPKGSFSTLEIQRTEQGDSAMYLCASSLGSSSLSYEQYFGPGTRLTVT.

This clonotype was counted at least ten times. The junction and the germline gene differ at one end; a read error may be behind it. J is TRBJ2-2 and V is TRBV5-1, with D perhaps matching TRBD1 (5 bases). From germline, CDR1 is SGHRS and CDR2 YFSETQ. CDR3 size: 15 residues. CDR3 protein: CASSLGAANTGELFF. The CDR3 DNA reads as TGTGCCAGCAGTTTAGGGGCCGCGAACACCGGGGAGCTGTTTTTT.

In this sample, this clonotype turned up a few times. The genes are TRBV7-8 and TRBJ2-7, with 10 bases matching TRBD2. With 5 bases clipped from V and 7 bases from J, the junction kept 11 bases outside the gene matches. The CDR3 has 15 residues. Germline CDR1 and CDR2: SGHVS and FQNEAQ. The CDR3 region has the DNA TGTGCCAGCAGCCCCAAAGCGGGAGGGCCTGTAGAGCAGTACTTC. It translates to CASSPKAGGPVEQYF. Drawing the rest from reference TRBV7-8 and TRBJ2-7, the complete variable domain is GAGVSQSPRYKVAKRGQDVALRCDPISGHVSLFWYQQALGQGPEFLTYFQNEAQLDKSGLPSDRFFAERPEGSVSTLKIQRTQQEDSAVYLCASSPKAGGPVEQYFGPGTRLTVT.

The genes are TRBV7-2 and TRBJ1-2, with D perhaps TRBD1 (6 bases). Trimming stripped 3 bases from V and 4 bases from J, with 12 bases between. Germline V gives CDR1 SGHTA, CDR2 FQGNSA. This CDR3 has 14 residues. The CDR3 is CASSFITGTYGYTF. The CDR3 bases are TGTGCCAGCAGCTTTATAACAGGGACCTATGGCTACACCTTC.

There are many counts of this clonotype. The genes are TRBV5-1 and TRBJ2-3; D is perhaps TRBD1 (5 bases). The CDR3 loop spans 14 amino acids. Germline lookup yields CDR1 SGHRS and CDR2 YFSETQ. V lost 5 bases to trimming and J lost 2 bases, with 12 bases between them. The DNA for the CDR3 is TGCGCCAGCAGACAGGAGCCGAACACAGATACGCAGTATTTT. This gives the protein CASRQEPNTDTQYF.

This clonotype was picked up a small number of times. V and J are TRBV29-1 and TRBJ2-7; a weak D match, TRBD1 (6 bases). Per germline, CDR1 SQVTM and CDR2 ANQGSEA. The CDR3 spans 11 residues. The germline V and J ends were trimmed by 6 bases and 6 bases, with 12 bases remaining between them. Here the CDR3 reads CSVATGREQYF. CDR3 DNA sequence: TGCAGCGTGGCTACAGGGCGCGAGCAGTACTTC.

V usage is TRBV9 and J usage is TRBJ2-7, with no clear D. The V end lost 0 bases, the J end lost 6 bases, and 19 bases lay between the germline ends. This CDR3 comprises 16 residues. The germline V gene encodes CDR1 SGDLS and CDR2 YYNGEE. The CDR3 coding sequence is TGTGCCAGCAGCGTAGGTGGCTCCCTCTCGTTTCGCGAGCAGTACTTC. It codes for CASSVGGSLSFREQYF. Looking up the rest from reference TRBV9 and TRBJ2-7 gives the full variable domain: DSGVTQTPKHLITATGQRVTLRCSPRSGDLSVYWYQQSLDQGLQFLIQYYNGEERAKGNILERFSAQQFPDLHSELNLSSLELGDSALYFCASSVGGSLSFREQYFGPGTRLTVT.

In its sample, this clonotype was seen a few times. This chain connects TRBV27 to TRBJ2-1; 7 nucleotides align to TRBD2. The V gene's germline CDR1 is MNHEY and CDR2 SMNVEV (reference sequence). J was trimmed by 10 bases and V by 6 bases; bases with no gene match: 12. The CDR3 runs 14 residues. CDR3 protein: CASSEGLAAMEQFF. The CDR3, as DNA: TGTGCCAGCAGCGAAGGGCTAGCGGCCATGGAGCAGTTCTTC.

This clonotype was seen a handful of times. CDR3 sequence (DNA): TGTGCCAGCAGCCCCTGGACAGGGGGGGAAGACTACGAGCAGTACTTC. Its protein product is CASSPWTGGEDYEQYF. The chain carries TRBV7-9 and TRBJ2-7; 10 bases are shared with TRBD1. The CDR3 loop spans 16 amino acids. The germline gives CDR1 SEHNR, CDR2 FQNEAQ (reference sequence). Trimming cost V 5 bases and J 3 bases; bases outside gene matches: 10. The complete variable domain, with remaining parts taken from reference TRBV7-9 and TRBJ2-7, reads DTGVSQNPRHKITKRGQNVTFRCDPISEHNRLYWYRQTLGQGPEFLTYFQNEAQLEKSRLLSDRFSAERPKGSFSTLEIQRTEQGDSAMYLCASSPWTGGEDYEQYFGPGTRLTVT.

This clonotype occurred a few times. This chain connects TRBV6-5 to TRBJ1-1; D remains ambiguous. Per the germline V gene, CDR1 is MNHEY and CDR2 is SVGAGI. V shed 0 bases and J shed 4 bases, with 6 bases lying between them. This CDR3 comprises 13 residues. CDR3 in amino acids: CASSYSWVTEAFF. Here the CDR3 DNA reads TGTGCCAGCAGTTACTCGTGGGTCACTGAAGCTTTCTTT.

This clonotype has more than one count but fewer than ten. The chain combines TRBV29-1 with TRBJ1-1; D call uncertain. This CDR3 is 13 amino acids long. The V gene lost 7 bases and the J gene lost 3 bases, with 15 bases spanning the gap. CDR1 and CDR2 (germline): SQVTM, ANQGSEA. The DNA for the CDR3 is TGCAGCGCATACAGCGGATTACACACTGAAGCTTTCTTT. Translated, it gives CSAYSGLHTEAFF.

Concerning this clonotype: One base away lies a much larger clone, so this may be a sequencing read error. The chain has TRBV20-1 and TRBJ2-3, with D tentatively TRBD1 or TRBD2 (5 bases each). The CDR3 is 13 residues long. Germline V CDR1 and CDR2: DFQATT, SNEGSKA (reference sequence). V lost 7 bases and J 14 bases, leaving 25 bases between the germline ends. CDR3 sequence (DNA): TGCAGTGTTAGGGACCCTGTGGCGGTTCAGATGTATTTT. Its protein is CSVRDPVAVQMYF.

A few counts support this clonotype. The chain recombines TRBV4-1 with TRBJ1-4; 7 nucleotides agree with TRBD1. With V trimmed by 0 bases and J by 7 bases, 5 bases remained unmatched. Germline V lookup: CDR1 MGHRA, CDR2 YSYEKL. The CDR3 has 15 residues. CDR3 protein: CASSQEDRESEKLFF. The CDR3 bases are TGCGCCAGCAGCCAAGAAGACAGGGAGAGTGAAAAACTGTTTTTT.

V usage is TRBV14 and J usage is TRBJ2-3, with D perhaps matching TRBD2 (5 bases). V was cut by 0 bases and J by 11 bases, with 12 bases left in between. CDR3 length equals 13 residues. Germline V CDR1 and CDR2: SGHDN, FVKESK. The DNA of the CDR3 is TGTGCCAGCAGCCAAGAGTCTTACCGGGGGCAGTATTTT. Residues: CASSQESYRGQYF.

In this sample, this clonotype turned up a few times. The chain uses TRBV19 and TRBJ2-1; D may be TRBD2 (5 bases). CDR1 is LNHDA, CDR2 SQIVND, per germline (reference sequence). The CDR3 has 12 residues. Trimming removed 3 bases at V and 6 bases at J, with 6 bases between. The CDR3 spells CASSIEGNEQFF. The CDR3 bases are TGTGCCAGTAGTATCGAGGGCAATGAGCAGTTCTTC.

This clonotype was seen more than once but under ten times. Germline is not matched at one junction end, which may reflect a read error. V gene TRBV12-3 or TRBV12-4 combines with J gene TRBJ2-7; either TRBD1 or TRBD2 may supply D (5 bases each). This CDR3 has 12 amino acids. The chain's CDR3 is CASSLALGPQRF. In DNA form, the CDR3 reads TGTGCCAGCAGTTTAGCGCTGGGACCTCAACGCTTC.

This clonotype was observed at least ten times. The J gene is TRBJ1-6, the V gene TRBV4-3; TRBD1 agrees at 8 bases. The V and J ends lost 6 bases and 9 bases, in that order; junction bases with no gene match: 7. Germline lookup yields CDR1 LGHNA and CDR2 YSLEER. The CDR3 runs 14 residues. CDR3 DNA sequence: TGCGCCAGCAGTCAGGACAGGGTCGGTTCACCCCTCCACTTT. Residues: CASSQDRVGSPLHF.

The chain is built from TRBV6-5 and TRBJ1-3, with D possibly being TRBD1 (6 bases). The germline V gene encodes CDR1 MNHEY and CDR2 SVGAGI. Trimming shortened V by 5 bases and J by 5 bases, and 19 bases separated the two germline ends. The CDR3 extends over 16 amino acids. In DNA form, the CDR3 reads TGTGCCAGCAGTCTAATCGGGGGCACCGCCCGAAACACCATATATTTT. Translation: CASSLIGGTARNTIYF.